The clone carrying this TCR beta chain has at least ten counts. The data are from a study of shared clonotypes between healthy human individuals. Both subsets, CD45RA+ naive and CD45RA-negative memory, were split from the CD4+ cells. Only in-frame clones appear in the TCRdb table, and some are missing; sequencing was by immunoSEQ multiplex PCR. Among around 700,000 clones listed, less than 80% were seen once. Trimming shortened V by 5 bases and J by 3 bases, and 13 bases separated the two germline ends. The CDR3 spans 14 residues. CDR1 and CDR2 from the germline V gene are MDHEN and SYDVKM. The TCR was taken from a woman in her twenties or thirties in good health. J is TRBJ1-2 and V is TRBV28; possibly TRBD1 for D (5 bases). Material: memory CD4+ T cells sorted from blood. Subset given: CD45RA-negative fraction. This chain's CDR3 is CASSTPDTYYGYTF. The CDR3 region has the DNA TGTGCCAGCAGTACCCCGGACACCTACTATGGCTACACCTTC.